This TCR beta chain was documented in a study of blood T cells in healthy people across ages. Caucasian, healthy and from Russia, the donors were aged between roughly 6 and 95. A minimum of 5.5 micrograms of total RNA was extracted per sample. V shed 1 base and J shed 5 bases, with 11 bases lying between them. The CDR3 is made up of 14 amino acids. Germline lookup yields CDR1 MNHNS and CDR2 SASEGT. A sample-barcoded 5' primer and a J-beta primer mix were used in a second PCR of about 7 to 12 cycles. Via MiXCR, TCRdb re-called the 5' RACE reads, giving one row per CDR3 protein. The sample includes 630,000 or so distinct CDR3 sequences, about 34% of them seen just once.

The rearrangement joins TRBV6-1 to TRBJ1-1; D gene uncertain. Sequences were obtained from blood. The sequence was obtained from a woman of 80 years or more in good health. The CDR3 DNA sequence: TGTGCCAGCAGTGAAGTAACCAGGACTACTGAAGCTTTCTTT. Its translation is CASSEVTRTTEAFF.